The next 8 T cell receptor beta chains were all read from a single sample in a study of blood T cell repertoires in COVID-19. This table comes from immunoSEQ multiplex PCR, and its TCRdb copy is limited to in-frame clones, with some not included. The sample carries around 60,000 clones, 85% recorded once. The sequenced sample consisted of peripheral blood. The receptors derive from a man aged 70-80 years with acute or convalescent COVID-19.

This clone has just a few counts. CDR3 protein: CASSQSTGGAYEQYF. DNA for the CDR3: TGTGCCAGCAGCCAGAGTACAGGGGGCGCGTACGAGCAGTACTTC. The genes are TRBV14 and TRBJ2-7; TRBD1 matches at 9 bases. Germline values: CDR1 SGHDN, CDR2 FVKESK. There are 15 residues in the CDR3. With V trimmed by 3 bases and J by 4 bases, 7 bases remained unmatched.

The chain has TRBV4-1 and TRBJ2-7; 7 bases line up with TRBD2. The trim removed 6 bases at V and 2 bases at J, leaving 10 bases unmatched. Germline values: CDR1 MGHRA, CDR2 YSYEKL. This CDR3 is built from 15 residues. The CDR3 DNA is TGCGCCAGCAGAACAAGGCTAGCGGACGCCTACGAGCAGTACTTC. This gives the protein CASRTRLADAYEQYF.

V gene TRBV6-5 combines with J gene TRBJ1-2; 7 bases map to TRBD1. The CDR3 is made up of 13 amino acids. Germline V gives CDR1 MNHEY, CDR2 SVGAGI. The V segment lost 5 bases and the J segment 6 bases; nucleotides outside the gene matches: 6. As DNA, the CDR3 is TGTGCCAGCAGTAACCCCGGGACAGATGGCTACACCTTC. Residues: CASSNPGTDGYTF.

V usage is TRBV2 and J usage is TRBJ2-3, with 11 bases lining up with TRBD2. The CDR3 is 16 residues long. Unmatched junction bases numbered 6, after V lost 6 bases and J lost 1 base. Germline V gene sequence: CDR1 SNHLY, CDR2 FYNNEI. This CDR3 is CASRVTSGGRTDTQYF. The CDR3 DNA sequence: TGTGCCAGCAGGGTCACTAGCGGGGGACGCACAGATACGCAGTATTTT.

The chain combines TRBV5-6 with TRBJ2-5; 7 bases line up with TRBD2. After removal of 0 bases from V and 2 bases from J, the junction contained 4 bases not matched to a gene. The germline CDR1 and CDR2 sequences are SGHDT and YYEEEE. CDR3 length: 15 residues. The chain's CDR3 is CASSLVLGGQETQYF. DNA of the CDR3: TGTGCCAGCAGCTTGGTGCTCGGGGGGCAAGAGACCCAGTACTTC.

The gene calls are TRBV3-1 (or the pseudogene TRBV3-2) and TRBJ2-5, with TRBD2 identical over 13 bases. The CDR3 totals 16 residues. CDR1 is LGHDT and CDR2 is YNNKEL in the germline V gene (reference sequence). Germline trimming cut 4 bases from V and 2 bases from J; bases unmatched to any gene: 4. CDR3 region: CASSPGLAGVQETQYF. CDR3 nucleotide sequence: TGTGCCAGCAGCCCTGGACTAGCGGGGGTGCAAGAGACCCAGTACTTC.

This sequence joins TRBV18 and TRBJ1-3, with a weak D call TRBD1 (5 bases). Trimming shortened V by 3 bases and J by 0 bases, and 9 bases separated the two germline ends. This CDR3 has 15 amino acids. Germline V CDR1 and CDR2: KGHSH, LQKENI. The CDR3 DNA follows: TGTGCCAGCTCACCTGGACAACGCTCTGGAAACACCATATATTTT. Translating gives CASSPGQRSGNTIYF.

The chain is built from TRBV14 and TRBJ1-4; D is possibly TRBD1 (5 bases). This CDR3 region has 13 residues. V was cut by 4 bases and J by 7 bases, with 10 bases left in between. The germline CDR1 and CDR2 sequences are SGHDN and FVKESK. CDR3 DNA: TGTGCCAGCAGCCTCCCTAGGGGTGAAAAACTGTTTTTT. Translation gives CASSLPRGEKLFF.